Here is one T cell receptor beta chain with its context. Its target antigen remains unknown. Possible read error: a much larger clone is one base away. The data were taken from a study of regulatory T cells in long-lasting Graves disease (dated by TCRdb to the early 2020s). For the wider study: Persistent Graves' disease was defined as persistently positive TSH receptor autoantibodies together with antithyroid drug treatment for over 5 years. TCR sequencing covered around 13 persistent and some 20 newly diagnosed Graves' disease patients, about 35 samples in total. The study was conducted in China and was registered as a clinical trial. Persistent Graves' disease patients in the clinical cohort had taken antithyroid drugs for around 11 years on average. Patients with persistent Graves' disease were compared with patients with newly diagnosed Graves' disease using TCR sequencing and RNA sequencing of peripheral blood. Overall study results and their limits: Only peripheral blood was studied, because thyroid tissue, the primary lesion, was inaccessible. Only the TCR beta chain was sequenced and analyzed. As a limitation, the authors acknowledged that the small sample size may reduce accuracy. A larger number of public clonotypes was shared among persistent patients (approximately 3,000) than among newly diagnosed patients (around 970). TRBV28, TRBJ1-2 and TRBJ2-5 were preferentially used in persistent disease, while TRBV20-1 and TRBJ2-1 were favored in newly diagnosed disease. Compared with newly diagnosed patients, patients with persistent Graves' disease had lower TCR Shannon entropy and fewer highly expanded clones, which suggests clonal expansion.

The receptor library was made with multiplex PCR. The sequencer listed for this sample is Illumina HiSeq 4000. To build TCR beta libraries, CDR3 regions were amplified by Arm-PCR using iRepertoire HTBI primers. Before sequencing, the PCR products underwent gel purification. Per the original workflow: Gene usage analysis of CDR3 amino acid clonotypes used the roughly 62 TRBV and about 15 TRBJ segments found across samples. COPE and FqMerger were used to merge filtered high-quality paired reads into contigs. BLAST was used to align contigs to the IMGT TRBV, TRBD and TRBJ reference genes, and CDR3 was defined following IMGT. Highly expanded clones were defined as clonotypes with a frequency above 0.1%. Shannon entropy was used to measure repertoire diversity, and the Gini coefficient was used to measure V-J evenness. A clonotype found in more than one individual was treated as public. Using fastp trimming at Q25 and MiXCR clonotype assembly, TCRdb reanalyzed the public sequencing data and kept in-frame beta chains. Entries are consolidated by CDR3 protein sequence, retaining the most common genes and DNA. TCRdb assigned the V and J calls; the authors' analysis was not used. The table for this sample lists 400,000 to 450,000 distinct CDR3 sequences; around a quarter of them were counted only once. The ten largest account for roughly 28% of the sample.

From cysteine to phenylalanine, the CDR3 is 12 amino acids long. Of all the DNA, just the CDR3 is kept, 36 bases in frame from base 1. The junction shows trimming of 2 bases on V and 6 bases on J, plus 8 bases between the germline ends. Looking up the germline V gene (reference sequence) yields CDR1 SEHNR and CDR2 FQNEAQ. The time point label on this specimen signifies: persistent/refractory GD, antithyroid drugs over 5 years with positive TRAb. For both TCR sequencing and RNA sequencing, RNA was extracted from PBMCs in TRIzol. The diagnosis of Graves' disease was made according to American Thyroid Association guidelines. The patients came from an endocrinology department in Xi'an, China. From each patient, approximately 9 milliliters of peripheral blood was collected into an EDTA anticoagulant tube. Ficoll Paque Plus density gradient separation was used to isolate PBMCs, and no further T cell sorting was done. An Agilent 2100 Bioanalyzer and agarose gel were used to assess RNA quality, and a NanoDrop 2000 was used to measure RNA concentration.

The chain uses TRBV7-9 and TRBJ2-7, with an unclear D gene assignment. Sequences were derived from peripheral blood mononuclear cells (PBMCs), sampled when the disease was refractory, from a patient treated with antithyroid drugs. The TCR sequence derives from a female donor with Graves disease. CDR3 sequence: CASSLSVGEQYF. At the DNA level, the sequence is TGTGCCAGCAGCTTATCCGTTGGCGAGCAGTACTTC.